This TCR beta chain emerged from a study of vaccination and CD4 T cells after COVID-19. This clonotype was recorded a few times. Antigen: not known. V lost 7 bases, J lost 12 bases, and 9 bases stayed unmatched. Looked up from germline, CDR1 is SNHLY and CDR2 is FYNNEI. CDR3 length: 12 residues. Treatment described: roughly 10-day PBMC culture with coronavirus spike peptide pools or control peptides (ViraFEST assay). Expanded clonotypes were found by TCR sequencing after peptide-pool stimulation (ViraFEST). The culture of two million PBMCs per well included 9.5 to 10 IU/ml IL-2 and around 10 ug/ml peptide pools. Cultured CD4+ T-cell DNA underwent Oncomine TCR Beta short-read sequencing. The genomic DNA was obtained from cultured CD4+ T cells by extraction with the QIAamp micro DNA kit. TCRdb independently ran MiXCR on the PCR reads; one entry per CDR3 protein. The sample carries around 5,300 distinct CDR3 sequences, about 25% recorded once.

The chain recombines TRBV2 with TRBJ1-2, with TRBD1 matching 9 bases. The TCR sequence derives from a human donor who had recovered from COVID-19. Source: CD4+ T cells from blood, cultured in vitro, taken after SARS-CoV-2 vaccination. CDR3 amino acids: CASMGTGSMDTF. The CDR3 coding sequence is TGTGCCAGCATGGGGACAGGGAGTATGGACACCTTC.